Listed below are T cell receptor beta chains from one sample, sequenced in a study of blood T cell repertoires in COVID-19. Method: immunoSEQ multiplex PCR; TCRdb's copy keeps in-frame clones and lacks some. This table has 110,000 to 150,000 clones, roughly 79% appearing once. Sequencing was carried out using peripheral blood. The receptors were sampled from a human donor in a cohort sampled during active COVID-19. Each CDR3 is given with its conserved first and last residue. Fields, in order: D gene, V gene, clone size, J gene, CDR3 DNA, CDR3 protein. D genes are given only for firm matches. Size is stated for part of the rows, as once, few or many counts, or as a class when the clone is expanded.

D: TRBD1; V: TRBV19; size: -; J: TRBJ1-6; DNA: TGTGCCAGTAAAGACGGACAGGGGATTTCACCCCTCCACTTT; CDR3: CASKDGQGISPLHF
D: TRBD2; V: TRBV9; size: -; J: TRBJ2-7; DNA: TGTGCCAGCAGCGCGGGAGGGCCCTCCTACGAGCAGTACTTC; CDR3: CASSAGGPSYEQYF
D: -; V: TRBV24-1; size: few; J: TRBJ2-2; DNA: TGTGCCACCAGTGACCTCACGGCGGACACCGGGGAGCTGTTTTTT; CDR3: CATSDLTADTGELFF
D: -; V: TRBV10-1; size: -; J: TRBJ2-7; DNA: TGCGCCAGCAGTGGGGCCAAATCCTACGAGCAGTACTTC; CDR3: CASSGAKSYEQYF
D: -; V: TRBV15; size: -; J: TRBJ2-7; DNA: TGTGCCACCAGCAGAGATCGACTGAACTCCTACGAGCAGTACTTC; CDR3: CATSRDRLNSYEQYF
D: -; V: TRBV12-2; size: -; J: TRBJ2-1; DNA: TGTGCAAGTCGACATCCGGGACTAGCGGGAGATGAGCAGTTCTTC; CDR3: CASRHPGLAGDEQFF
D: TRBD2; V: TRBV6-4; size: once; J: TRBJ2-3; DNA: TGTGCCAGCAGTGATCCCCGGACTAGCGGAGTCACAGATACGCAGTATTTT; CDR3: CASSDPRTSGVTDTQYF
D: TRBD1; V: TRBV7-2; size: -; J: TRBJ1-1; DNA: TGTGCCAGCAGGCCTGACAGGGTCACTGAAGCTTTCTTT; CDR3: CASRPDRVTEAFF
D: -; V: TRBV5-8; size: -; J: TRBJ1-5; DNA: TGTGCCAGCAGCTTGGGACAGGAAGTCAATCAGCCCCAGCATTTT; CDR3: CASSLGQEVNQPQHF
D: -; V: TRBV11-3; size: -; J: TRBJ2-1; DNA: TGTGCCAGCAGCTTACAAGGTCGCGGCAGAGAAAATGAGCAGTTCTTC; CDR3: CASSLQGRGRENEQFF
D: -; V: TRBV6-1; size: -; J: TRBJ1-3; DNA: TGTGCCAGCAGTGAAAGGGACACCTCTGGAAACACCATATATTTT; CDR3: CASSERDTSGNTIYF
D: TRBD1; V: TRBV14; size: -; J: TRBJ1-2; DNA: TGTGCCAGCAGGCGGACAGGGGTGCCCTATGGCTACACCTTC; CDR3: CASRRTGVPYGYTF
D: -; V: TRBV5-1; size: -; J: TRBJ2-5; DNA: TGCGCCAGCAGCTTGGTCGGGTCCGGTAACCAAGAGACCCAGTACTTC; CDR3: CASSLVGSGNQETQYF
D: TRBD1; V: TRBV7-8; size: -; J: TRBJ1-5; DNA: TGTGCCAGCAGCTTAGAGGGGGCCCAGGATGGGGCCAATCAGCCCCAGCATTTT; CDR3: CASSLEGAQDGANQPQHF
D: -; V: TRBV27; size: once; J: TRBJ1-3; DNA: TGTGCCAGCAGTTTCACCGCCGGGAGCTCTGGAAACACCATATATTTT; CDR3: CASSFTAGSSGNTIYF
D: -; V: TRBV5-1; size: -; J: TRBJ2-7; DNA: TGCGCCAGCAGCTTGTTGGGCTACTCCTACGAGCAGTACTTC; CDR3: CASSLLGYSYEQYF
D: -; V: TRBV18; size: -; J: TRBJ2-7; DNA: TGTGCCAGCTCACCATACAGTATTGGAACCGGCGAGCAGTACTTC; CDR3: CASSPYSIGTGEQYF
D: -; V: TRBV14; size: -; J: TRBJ2-7; DNA: TGTGCCAGCAGCCAAACAATCGAGCAGTACTTC; CDR3: CASSQTIEQYF
D: TRBD2; V: TRBV28; size: -; J: TRBJ2-6; DNA: TGTGCCAGCACCGCGGGGGGGGCTGGGGCCAACGTCCTGACTTTC; CDR3: CASTAGGAGANVLTF
D: TRBD1; V: TRBV4-2; size: -; J: TRBJ2-7; DNA: TGTGCCAGCAGCCGAACCGTAACGGGACAGGGAAATTACGAGCAGTACTTC; CDR3: CASSRTVTGQGNYEQYF
D: TRBD1; V: TRBV7-6; size: -; J: TRBJ1-2; DNA: TGTGCCAGCAGTTCGAGGGACAGGGGGGTCTATGGCTACACCTTC; CDR3: CASSSRDRGVYGYTF
D: -; V: TRBV4-3; size: -; J: TRBJ2-1; DNA: TGCGCCAGCAGCCAAGATGGGGCTCCGGGACAACTCTACAATGAGCAGTTCTTC; CDR3: CASSQDGAPGQLYNEQFF
D: TRBD2; V: TRBV5-1; size: -; J: TRBJ2-3; DNA: TGCGCCAGCGAGCGCGCGGGGGGAAGTGGCACAGATACGCAGTATTTT; CDR3: CASERAGGSGTDTQYF
D: -; V: TRBV12-3/TRBV12-4; size: -; J: TRBJ2-2; DNA: TGTGCCAGCATTATCATAGCGGTCGGGGAGCTGTTTTTT; CDR3: CASIIIAVGELFF
D: TRBD1; V: TRBV7-2; size: once; J: TRBJ2-7; DNA: TGTGCCAGCAGATTGACAGGGCTCTCCTACGAGCAGTACTTC; CDR3: CASRLTGLSYEQYF
D: -; V: TRBV28; size: -; J: TRBJ2-7; DNA: TGTGCCAGCAGTACCAGGGGCTCCTACGAGCAGTACTTC; CDR3: CASSTRGSYEQYF
D: TRBD2; V: TRBV27; size: once; J: TRBJ2-3; DNA: TGTGCCAGCAGTTTGGAATCTAGCGGGTACCCTGGCGGCAGCACAGATACGCAGTATTTT; CDR3: CASSLESSGYPGGSTDTQYF
D: TRBD2; V: TRBV6-5; size: once; J: TRBJ2-7; DNA: TGTGCCATCCGTCGGACTAGCGGAGCCTACGAGCAGTACTTC; CDR3: CAIRRTSGAYEQYF
D: -; V: TRBV5-6; size: -; J: TRBJ1-5; DNA: TGTGCCAGCAGCTTGAGTGCAGGGATTATGCAGCCCCAGCATTTT; CDR3: CASSLSAGIMQPQHF
D: -; V: TRBV18; size: few; J: TRBJ1-4; DNA: TGTGCCAGCTCACCAAGAACAGACGATGAAAAACTGTTTTTT; CDR3: CASSPRTDDEKLFF
D: TRBD1; V: TRBV19; size: -; J: TRBJ2-3; DNA: TGTGCCAGTAGAGACAGGGCCACAGATACGCAGTATTTT; CDR3: CASRDRATDTQYF
D: -; V: TRBV15; size: -; J: TRBJ2-1; DNA: TGTGCCACCAGCACAGTTAACAGGGCAGGCGAGCAGTTCTTC; CDR3: CATSTVNRAGEQFF
D: -; V: TRBV19; size: -; J: TRBJ2-7; DNA: TGTGCCAGTAGTTCTAGATACGAGCAGTACTTC; CDR3: CASSSRYEQYF